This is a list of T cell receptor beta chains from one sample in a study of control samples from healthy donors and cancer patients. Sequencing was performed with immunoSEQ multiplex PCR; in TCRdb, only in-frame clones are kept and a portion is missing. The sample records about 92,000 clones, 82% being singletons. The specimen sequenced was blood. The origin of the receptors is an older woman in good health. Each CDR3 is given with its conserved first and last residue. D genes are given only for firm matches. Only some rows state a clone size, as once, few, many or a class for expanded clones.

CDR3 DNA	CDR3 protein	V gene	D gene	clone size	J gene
TGTGCCAGCAGCTTATACGGTCCGCGATACGAGCAGTACTTC	CASSLYGPRYEQYF	TRBV5-6	.	.	TRBJ2-7
TGTGCCAGCTCGGGCAATGAGCAGTTCTTC	CASSGNEQFF	TRBV2	.	.	TRBJ2-1
TGTGCCAGCAGCGCCAGGGTCACAGATACGCAGTATTTT	CASSARVTDTQYF	TRBV3-1/TRBV3-2	.	.	TRBJ2-3
TGCGCCAGCAGCCAAGCAAAAGGACAGGGACTTTCACCCCTCCACTTT	CASSQAKGQGLSPLHF	TRBV4-3	TRBD1	.	TRBJ1-6
TGTGCCATCAGTGAGTCGGGACCGAGTACTGAAGCTTTCTTT	CAISESGPSTEAFF	TRBV10-3	.	once	TRBJ1-1
TGTGCCAGCACTTCAGACAGGGGCTATGGCTACACCTTC	CASTSDRGYGYTF	TRBV12-3/TRBV12-4	TRBD1	once	TRBJ1-2
TGTGCCAGCAGTGAACGGCAGAACACTGAAGCTTTCTTT	CASSERQNTEAFF	TRBV2	.	.	TRBJ1-1
TGTGCCAGCAGTTTCAATACAAGGCCAAATGAAAAACTGTTTTTT	CASSFNTRPNEKLFF	TRBV28	.	.	TRBJ1-4
TGTGCCAGCAGCGCCCCAAGCTCCTACAATGAGCAGTTCTTC	CASSAPSSYNEQFF	TRBV9	.	.	TRBJ2-1
TGTGCCAGCAGTCAGGGACAGTATGAAGCTTTCTTT	CASSQGQYEAFF	TRBV12-3/TRBV12-4	TRBD1	few	TRBJ1-1
TGTGCCAGCAGCTACCGGGACAGGCCTAACTATGGCTACACCTTC	CASSYRDRPNYGYTF	TRBV3-1/TRBV3-2	TRBD1	.	TRBJ1-2
TGTGCCAGCAGCTTGCAGAGTTTAAATCAGCCCCAGCATTTT	CASSLQSLNQPQHF	TRBV7-8	.	.	TRBJ1-5
TGCGCCAGCAGCCCCACTGGGGGGGGCTCCTACAATGAGCAGTTCTTC	CASSPTGGGSYNEQFF	TRBV5-1	TRBD2	.	TRBJ2-1
TGTGCCAGCTCACCCCTGAGGACTGAAAAACTGTTTTTT	CASSPLRTEKLFF	TRBV18	.	.	TRBJ1-4
TGTGCCAGCAGCGTTGACCCTAGCTCACCCCTCCACTTT	CASSVDPSSPLHF	TRBV9	.	.	TRBJ1-6
TGTGCCAGTAGGCCACTCGGCGGGGACACAATGAGGGAAAAAGCTTTCTTT	CASRPLGGDTMREKAFF	TRBV19	.	.	TRBJ1-1
TGTGCCAGTCATCAGTCAGGCAATCAGCCCCAGCATTTT	CASHQSGNQPQHF	TRBV19	.	few	TRBJ1-5
TGCGCCAGCAGCCGCTGGACTAGCGGACAAGAGACCCAGTACTTC	CASSRWTSGQETQYF	TRBV5-1	TRBD2	.	TRBJ2-5
TGCAGTTTCCGGGGCTTAGCTAACTATGGCTACACCTTC	CSFRGLANYGYTF	TRBV29-1	.	.	TRBJ1-2
TGTGCCAGCAGCTGGAGCCCTACGGGGGAAGCTTTCTTT	CASSWSPTGEAFF	TRBV11-3	.	.	TRBJ1-1
TGTGCCAGCACAAGACAGGGTTTGAAAGATACGCAGTATTTT	CASTRQGLKDTQYF	TRBV9	TRBD1	few	TRBJ2-3
TGTGCCAGCTCACCATCCGGAAAAAATTCACCCCTCCACTTT	CASSPSGKNSPLHF	TRBV18	.	.	TRBJ1-6
TGTGCCAGCAGTTATGACCATACGCAGTATTTT	CASSYDHTQYF	TRBV6-5	.	once	TRBJ2-3
TGTGCCAGCTCCCCCGGGACAGGGGGTGCTTTGGGCGAGCAGTACTTC	CASSPGTGGALGEQYF	TRBV18	TRBD1	.	TRBJ2-7
TGCGCCAGGAAGGACACTCAAGATTATAGCAATCAGCCCCAGCATTTT	CARKDTQDYSNQPQHF	TRBV10-1	.	few	TRBJ1-5
TGTGCCAGCTCTCGGACAGGGGGGAGATACGAGCAGTACTTC	CASSRTGGRYEQYF	TRBV18	TRBD1	.	TRBJ2-7
TGTGCCAGCAGTTACTCGCAACAGGAGAATTCACCCCTCCACTTT	CASSYSQQENSPLHF	TRBV6-5	.	.	TRBJ1-6
TGCAGCGTTACGTCACTGCGGAGCACAGATACGCAGTATTTT	CSVTSLRSTDTQYF	TRBV29-1	.	.	TRBJ2-3
TGTGCCAGCAGCTTAGACTTCCGGACATTCGGCTACACCTTC	CASSLDFRTFGYTF	TRBV11-3	.	.	TRBJ1-2
TGTGCCAGCAGCCAGACAGGGACCACTGAAGCTTTCTTT	CASSQTGTTEAFF	TRBV7-9	TRBD1	.	TRBJ1-1
TGTGCCAGCAGTCAAGTCGGCAGCGAGCAGTACTTC	CASSQVGSEQYF	TRBV3-1/TRBV3-2	.	.	TRBJ2-7
TGTGCCAGCAGTCCGGAAGGTGCAACTAATGAAAAACTGTTTTTT	CASSPEGATNEKLFF	TRBV6-5	.	.	TRBJ1-4
TGTGCCAGCAGCTTAAGAGGGGTAGGTCAGCCCCAGCATTTT	CASSLRGVGQPQHF	TRBV5-6	.	.	TRBJ1-5